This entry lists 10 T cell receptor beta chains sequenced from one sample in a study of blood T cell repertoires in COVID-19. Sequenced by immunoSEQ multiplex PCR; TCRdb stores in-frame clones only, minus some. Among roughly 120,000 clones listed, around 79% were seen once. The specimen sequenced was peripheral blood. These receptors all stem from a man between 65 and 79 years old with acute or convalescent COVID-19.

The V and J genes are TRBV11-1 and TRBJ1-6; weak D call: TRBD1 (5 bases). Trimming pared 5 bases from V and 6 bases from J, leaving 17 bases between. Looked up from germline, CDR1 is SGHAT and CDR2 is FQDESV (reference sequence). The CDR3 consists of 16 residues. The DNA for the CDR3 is TGTGCCAGCAGCGCCAATGAGGGACTTTCTAATTCACCCCTCCACTTT. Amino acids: CASSANEGLSNSPLHF.

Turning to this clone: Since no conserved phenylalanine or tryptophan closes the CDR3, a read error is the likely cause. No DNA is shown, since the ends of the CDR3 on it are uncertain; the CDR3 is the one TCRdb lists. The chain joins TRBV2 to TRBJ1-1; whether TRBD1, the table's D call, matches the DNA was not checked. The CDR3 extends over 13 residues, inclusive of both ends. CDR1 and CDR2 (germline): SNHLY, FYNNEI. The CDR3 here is CASRYFRDRGPSL.

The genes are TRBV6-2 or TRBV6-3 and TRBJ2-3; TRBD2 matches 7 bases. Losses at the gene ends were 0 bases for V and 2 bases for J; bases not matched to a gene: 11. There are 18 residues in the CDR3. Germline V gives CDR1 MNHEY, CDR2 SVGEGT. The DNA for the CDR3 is TGTGCCAGCAGTTACTCGAGGGTCCCGGCGGGAGTCACAGATACGCAGTATTTT. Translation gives CASSYSRVPAGVTDTQYF.

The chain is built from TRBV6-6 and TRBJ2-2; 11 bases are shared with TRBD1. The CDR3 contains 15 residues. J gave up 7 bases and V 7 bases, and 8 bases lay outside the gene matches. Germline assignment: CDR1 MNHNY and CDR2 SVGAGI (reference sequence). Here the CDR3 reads CASISGQGGIGELFF. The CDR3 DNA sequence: TGTGCCAGCATTTCGGGACAGGGGGGGATCGGGGAGCTGTTTTTT.

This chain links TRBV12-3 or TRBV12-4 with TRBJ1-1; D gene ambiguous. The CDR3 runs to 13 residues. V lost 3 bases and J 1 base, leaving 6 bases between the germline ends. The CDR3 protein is CASSFSGNTEAFF. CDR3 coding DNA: TGTGCCAGCAGTTTTTCAGGGAACACTGAAGCTTTCTTT.

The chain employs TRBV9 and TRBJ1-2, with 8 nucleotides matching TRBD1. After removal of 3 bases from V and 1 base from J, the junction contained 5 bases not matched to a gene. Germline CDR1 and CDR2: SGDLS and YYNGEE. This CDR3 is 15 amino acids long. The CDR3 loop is CASSAQGARNYGYTF. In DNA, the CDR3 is TGTGCCAGCAGCGCTCAGGGGGCGCGTAACTATGGCTACACCTTC.

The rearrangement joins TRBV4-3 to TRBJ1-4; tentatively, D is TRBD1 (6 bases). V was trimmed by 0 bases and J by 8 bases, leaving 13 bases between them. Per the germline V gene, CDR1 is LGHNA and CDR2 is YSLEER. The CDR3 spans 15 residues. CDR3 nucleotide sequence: TGCGCCAGCAGCCAAGACTGGGGGCAAGGCGAAAAACTGTTTTTT. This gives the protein CASSQDWGQGEKLFF.

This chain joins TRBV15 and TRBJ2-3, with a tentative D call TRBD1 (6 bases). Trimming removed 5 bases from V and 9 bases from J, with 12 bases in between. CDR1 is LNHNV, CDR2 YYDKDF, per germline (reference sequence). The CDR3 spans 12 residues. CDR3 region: CATSSYRATQYF. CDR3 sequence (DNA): TGTGCCACCAGCTCCTACAGGGCCACGCAGTATTTT.

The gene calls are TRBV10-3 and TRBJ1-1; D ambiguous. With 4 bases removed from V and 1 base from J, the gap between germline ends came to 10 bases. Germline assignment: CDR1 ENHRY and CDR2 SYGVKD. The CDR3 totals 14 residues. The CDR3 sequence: CAISASVWNTEAFF. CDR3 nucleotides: TGTGCCATCAGTGCTTCAGTTTGGAACACTGAAGCTTTCTTT.

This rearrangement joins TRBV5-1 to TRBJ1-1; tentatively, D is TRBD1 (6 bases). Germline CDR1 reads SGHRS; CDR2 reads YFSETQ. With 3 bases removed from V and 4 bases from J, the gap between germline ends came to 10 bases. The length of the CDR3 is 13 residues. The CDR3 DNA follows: TGCGCCAGCAGCTCAGGGGCAGGCACTGAAGCTTTCTTT. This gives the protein CASSSGAGTEAFF. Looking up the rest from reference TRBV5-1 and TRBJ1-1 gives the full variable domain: KAGVTQTPRYLIKTRGQQVTLSCSPISGHRSVSWYQQTPGQGLQFLFEYFSETQRNKGNFPGRFSGRQFSNSRSEMNVSTLELGDSALYLCASSSGAGTEAFFGQGTRLTVV.